Listed here are 6 T cell receptor beta chains from one sample, sequenced in a study of blood T cell repertoires in COVID-19. The protocol was immunoSEQ multiplex PCR, while the TCRdb copy is restricted to in-frame clones and leaves out a portion. The sample holds roughly 130,000 clones, around 79% seen once. The sequenced sample was peripheral blood. The receptors were gathered from a man aged 60-69 years with acute or convalescent COVID-19.

This chain uses TRBV5-4 with TRBJ2-2, with 9 nucleotides matching TRBD2. This CDR3 contains 15 residues. Germline CDR1 reads SGHNT; CDR2 reads YYREEE (reference sequence). V lost 0 bases and J lost 3; bases outside the gene matches: 0. This chain's CDR3 is CASSLGLADTGELFF. The CDR3 nucleotides read TGTGCCAGCAGCTTGGGACTAGCGGACACCGGGGAGCTGTTTTTT.

V is TRBV9 and J is TRBJ2-2; D might be TRBD2 (6 bases). Trimming cost V 3 bases and J 2 bases, with 8 bases left between them. Per germline, CDR1 SGDLS and CDR2 YYNGEE. This CDR3 region has 14 residues. The CDR3 nucleotides read TGTGCCAGCAGCGAGGGAGGTAACACCGGGGAGCTGTTTTTT. Translated, it gives CASSEGGNTGELFF.

The chain has TRBV28 and TRBJ2-1, with D maybe TRBD2 (6 bases). In germline, CDR1 is MDHEN, CDR2 SYDVKM. V shed 8 bases and J shed 1 base, with 12 bases lying between them. This CDR3 comprises 14 residues. The CDR3 DNA follows: TGTGCCAGCCTTAGCGGAGGGTCCTACAATGAGCAGTTCTTC. It specifies CASLSGGSYNEQFF.

This clone was recorded only once. This chain uses TRBV3-1 (or the pseudogene TRBV3-2) with TRBJ2-5; maybe TRBD2 (5 bases). This CDR3 region has 14 residues. V was trimmed by 1 base and J by 5 bases, leaving 11 bases between them. Germline V gene data show CDR1 as LGHDT and CDR2 as YNNKEL (reference sequence). The CDR3 loop is CASSQGLKGETQYF. In nucleotides, the CDR3 is TGTGCCAGCAGCCAAGGACTAAAAGGGGAGACCCAGTACTTC.

This chain links TRBV24-1 with TRBJ2-1; D perhaps matches TRBD2 (5 bases). V was trimmed by 5 bases and J by 8 bases, leaving 9 bases between them. Germline assignment: CDR1 KGHDR and CDR2 SFDVKD. The CDR3 is made up of 12 amino acids. DNA for the CDR3: TGTGCCACCAGTGTGCGAGGGCATGAGCAGTTCTTC. Translating it yields CATSVRGHEQFF.

The CDR3 DNA reads TGCGCCAGCCGCCAGGGGGCTGATCAGCCCCAGCATTTT. Translating it yields CASRQGADQPQHF. The chain joins TRBV5-1 to TRBJ1-5; TRBD1 matches 8 bases. The trim removed 7 bases at V and 5 bases at J, leaving 5 bases unmatched. In germline, CDR1 is SGHRS, CDR2 YFSETQ. The CDR3 runs 13 residues. The whole variable domain, remainder taken from reference TRBV5-1 and TRBJ1-5, is KAGVTQTPRYLIKTRGQQVTLSCSPISGHRSVSWYQQTPGQGLQFLFEYFSETQRNKGNFPGRFSGRQFSNSRSEMNVSTLELGDSALYLCASRQGADQPQHFGDGTRLSIL.